A selection of T cell receptor beta chains follows, all from one sample in a study of T cells in Graves' hyperthyroidism and ophthalmopathy. TCRdb itself ran the multiplex PCR reads through MiXCR, one entry per CDR3 protein. The top ten hold 7% to 7.5% of the sample, which has approximately 640,000 distinct CDR3 sequences, 45% seen once. The material sequenced was peripheral blood or thyroid tissue (not recorded which). These receptors were obtained from an adult man with Graves' disease, either hyperthyroidism or ophthalmopathy (not recorded which). Each CDR3 is given without its conserved first and last residue. A D gene is named only where the DNA matches it firmly.

d_call | v_call | cdr3_length | cdr3_aa
TRBD1 | TRBV7-3 | 17 | ASSLTHGQGEPANYGYT
TRBD1 | TRBV29-1 | 11 | SVDAGMGTDQH
- | TRBV6-1 | 12 | AGRRWEGNQPQH
- | TRBV2 | 16 | ASSYPGLGGTSNQPQH
- | TRBV12-3/TRBV12-4 | 13 | ASSSGRNYNSPLH
TRBD1 | TRBV27 | 15 | ASSSRDRGYMNTEAF
TRBD1 | TRBV20-1 | 14 | SAREGTGDSNQPQH
- | TRBV7-3 | 12 | ASSTGSGANVLT
- | TRBV9 | 11 | ASSRTATYGYT
- | TRBV20-1 | 15 | SARTGFNTGGGETQY
TRBD1 | TRBV24-1 | 13 | ATSEGGAETGELL
- | TRBV19 | 13 | ASSIETAKNYGYT
- | TRBV6-1 | 13 | ASSGAGHLNTEAF
- | TRBV7-6 | 12 | ASSRGGSYTEAF
- | TRBV20-1 | 12 | SARDTYLQETQY
- | TRBV7-9 | 12 | ASSLRRGNTEAF
- | TRBV28 | 12 | ASRGAGTNTEAF
- | TRBV7-2 | 13 | ASSLASGVRQPQH
- | TRBV7-8 | 13 | ASTIERTYQETQY
- | TRBV2 | 13 | ASSPGLANTGELF
- | TRBV15 | 11 | ATSVGVGSPLH
- | TRBV12-3/TRBV12-4 | 11 | ASSLRENQPQH
TRBD1 | TRBV7-8 | 13 | ASRNTGQGNTEAF
- | TRBV12-3/TRBV12-4 | 14 | ASSLEGRAGNEKLF
- | TRBV12-3/TRBV12-4 | 12 | ASRQTFATYEQY
- | TRBV2 | 12 | ASSDDDLNEKLF
- | TRBV9 | 11 | ASSVDSTTEAF
- | TRBV20-1 | 15 | SAPDRLGSSGANVLT
TRBD1 | TRBV2 | 13 | ASSTPRGTDEKLF
- | TRBV7-8 | 13 | ASSQVQGEVEKLF
- | TRBV20-1 | 13 | SARARGQGRQPQH
- | TRBV5-1 | 13 | ASSQTGRGANVLT
TRBD1 | TRBV10-3 | 12 | ASRQGQRPDEQY
- | TRBV12-3/TRBV12-4 | 12 | ASSRRAQNTEAF
TRBD1 | TRBV2 | 14 | ASREDRGIFAGELF
- | TRBV6-5 | 14 | ASSQVGRDRNTEAF
TRBD1 | TRBV10-3 | 13 | AITGDRGNGEKLF
- | TRBV19 | 13 | ASSRYMADDQPQH
TRBD2 | TRBV2 | 13 | ASMGTSGNQETQY
TRBD2 | TRBV29-1 | 18 | SVPGGSPNTGTSGAGELF
- | TRBV2 | 12 | ASSERVGTGELF
TRBD1 | TRBV5-6 | 13 | ASSFQQGANEKLF
TRBD1 | TRBV9 | 11 | ASSGTGTTEAF
- | TRBV7-2 | 10 | ASSTGHTEAS
TRBD1 | TRBV6-1 | 13 | ASSEVGGANYGYT
- | TRBV20-1 | 11 | SARDRGAGTRY
- | TRBV12-3/TRBV12-4 | 12 | ASSFAQGNQPQH
- | TRBV24-1 | 12 | ATSDLYSNQPQH
- | TRBV24-1 | 14 | ATSDYYGEEQETQY
TRBD1 | TRBV7-9 | 12 | ASSPRDRAYEQY
- | TRBV25-1 | 16 | ASSVSARSRVRQETQY
- | TRBV5-1 | 11 | ASSPTGRDGYT
TRBD1 | TRBV15 | 13 | ATSSRDRGDYEQY
- | TRBV7-8 | 13 | ASSLGRGSGNTIY